These T cell receptor beta chains were read from a single sample in a study of shared clonotypes between healthy human individuals. The assay was immunoSEQ multiplex PCR, and TCRdb's table has in-frame clones only and misses some. The sample records approximately 720,000 clones, 92% being singletons. Sequencing used naive CD8+ T cells sorted from blood. Source of these receptors: a man aged 30 to 45 in good health. Both conserved end residues are part of each CDR3. The D gene is left open where the match is weak. The listing skips clone size in some rows; elsewhere it reads once, few, many or a size class.

d_gene | abundance | j_gene | v_gene | CDR3aa | CDR3nt
- | - | TRBJ1-5 | TRBV6-4 | CASSEWLTNQPQHF | TGTGCCAGCAGTGAGTGGCTTACCAATCAGCCCCAGCATTTT
- | - | TRBJ2-3 | TRBV4-3 | CASSQGDTQYF | TGCGCCAGCAGCCAAGGAGATACGCAGTATTTT
TRBD2 | many | TRBJ2-3 | TRBV11-3 | CASSLAASGSEADTQYF | TGTGCCAGCAGCTTAGCCGCTAGCGGGAGTGAAGCAGATACGCAGTATTTT
TRBD1 | - | TRBJ1-6 | TRBV7-8 | CASSRRTGGVSSPLHF | TGTGCCAGCAGCCGGCGGACAGGGGGAGTAAGTTCACCCCTCCACTTT
- | - | TRBJ2-7 | TRBV6-6 | CASTSVPPAYYEQYF | TGTGCCAGCACTTCAGTCCCCCCAGCCTACTACGAGCAGTACTTC
- | - | TRBJ2-3 | TRBV27 | CASGEAGRTDTQYF | TGTGCCAGCGGTGAGGCAGGGCGGACAGATACGCAGTATTTT
TRBD2 | - | TRBJ2-5 | TRBV10-2 | CASILGRAEKETQYF | TGCGCCAGCATACTGGGGAGGGCGGAAAAAGAGACCCAGTACTTC
TRBD2 | few | TRBJ2-3 | TRBV29-1 | CSVEAYREREITDTQYF | TGCAGCGTTGAGGCATATCGTGAGCGGGAAATCACAGATACGCAGTATTTT
TRBD1 | - | TRBJ2-2 | TRBV19 | CASRDRGRTNTGELFF | TGTGCCAGCCGCGACAGGGGGCGAACGAACACCGGGGAGCTGTTTTTT
- | - | TRBJ2-1 | TRBV15 | CATSRTAGRTYNEQFF | TGTGCCACCAGCAGAACTGCGGGACGCACCTACAATGAGCAGTTCTTC
- | once | TRBJ2-1 | TRBV19 | CASSSNRDYNEQFF | TGTGCCAGTAGTTCGAACAGGGATTACAATGAGCAGTTCTTC
- | once | TRBJ2-1 | TRBV7-8 | CASSLWAGQYNEQFF | TGTGCCAGCAGCTTATGGGCGGGCCAGTACAATGAGCAGTTCTTC
- | once | TRBJ2-1 | TRBV28 | CASSFLASSYNEQFF | TGTGCCAGCAGTTTTCTGGCTAGCAGTTACAATGAGCAGTTCTTC
- | - | TRBJ2-1 | TRBV7-9 | CASSLNGGTHNEQFF | TGTGCCAGCAGCTTAAATGGCGGCACTCACAATGAGCAGTTCTTC
- | - | TRBJ2-5 | TRBV12-5 | CASQGSQETQYF | TGTGCTAGTCAGGGAAGCCAAGAGACCCAGTACTTC